This entry is about one T cell receptor (beta chain). What it recognizes is unknown. This specimen belongs to a study of identical twins. All donors comprised healthy Caucasians. Study-wide points: In drawing conclusions, the study used cross-sectional statistical analysis and did not follow the same donors. Analyses of zero insertions could be partly confounded by invariant MAIT and iNKT cells. For monozygotic twins, models underestimated out-of-frame TCR alpha sharing.

One entry per CDR3 protein, called by TCRdb with MiXCR from the 5' RACE reads. The sample lists 400,000 to 500,000 distinct CDR3 sequences; less than 20% were seen once. The receptor's source is a man in his forties or fifties in good health. The sequenced sample consisted of naive T cells sorted from blood.

The CDR3 loop is CASSLSREGEQYF. The CDR3 DNA reads TGTGCCAGCAGTTTAAGCAGGGAGGGAGAGCAGTACTTC. The chain is built from TRBV28 and TRBJ2-7, with 7 bases fitting TRBD2. This CDR3 region has 13 residues. The junction had 5 bases not matched to a gene; V was cut back by 2 bases and J by 7 bases. CDR1 is MDHEN and CDR2 is SYDVKM in the germline V gene.